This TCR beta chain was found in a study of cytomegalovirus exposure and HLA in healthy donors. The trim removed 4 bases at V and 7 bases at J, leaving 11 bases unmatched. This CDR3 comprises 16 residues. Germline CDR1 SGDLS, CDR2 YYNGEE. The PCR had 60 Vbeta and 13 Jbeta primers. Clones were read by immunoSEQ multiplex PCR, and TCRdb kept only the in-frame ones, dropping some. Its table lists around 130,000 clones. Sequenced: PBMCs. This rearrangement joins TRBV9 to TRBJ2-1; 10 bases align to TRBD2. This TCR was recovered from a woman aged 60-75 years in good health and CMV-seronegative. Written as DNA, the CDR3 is TGTGCCAGCAGCCCACGGGCAGCGGGGGGGCCAAATGAGCAGTTCTTC. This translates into CASSPRAAGGPNEQFF.